This TCR beta chain was identified in a study of T cell responses to AZD1222 COVID-19 vaccine. Sequenced by immunoSEQ multiplex PCR; TCRdb stores in-frame clones only, minus some. The data hold about 180,000 clones, with roughly 91% observed a single time. The CDR3 runs to 13 residues. The ends lost 4 bases at V and 3 bases at J; junction bases unmatched: 4. From germline, CDR1 is SGHDT and CDR2 YYEEEE. This specimen consisted of peripheral blood, obtained on day 0 of AZD1222 vaccination. The clonotype was recovered from an adult in good health. The rearrangement uses TRBV5-6 and TRBJ2-7, with 7 bases matching TRBD2. The CDR3 DNA sequence: TGTGCCAGCAGCCACGGGGGGTTCTACGAGCAGTACGTC. Its translation is CASSHGGFYEQYV.